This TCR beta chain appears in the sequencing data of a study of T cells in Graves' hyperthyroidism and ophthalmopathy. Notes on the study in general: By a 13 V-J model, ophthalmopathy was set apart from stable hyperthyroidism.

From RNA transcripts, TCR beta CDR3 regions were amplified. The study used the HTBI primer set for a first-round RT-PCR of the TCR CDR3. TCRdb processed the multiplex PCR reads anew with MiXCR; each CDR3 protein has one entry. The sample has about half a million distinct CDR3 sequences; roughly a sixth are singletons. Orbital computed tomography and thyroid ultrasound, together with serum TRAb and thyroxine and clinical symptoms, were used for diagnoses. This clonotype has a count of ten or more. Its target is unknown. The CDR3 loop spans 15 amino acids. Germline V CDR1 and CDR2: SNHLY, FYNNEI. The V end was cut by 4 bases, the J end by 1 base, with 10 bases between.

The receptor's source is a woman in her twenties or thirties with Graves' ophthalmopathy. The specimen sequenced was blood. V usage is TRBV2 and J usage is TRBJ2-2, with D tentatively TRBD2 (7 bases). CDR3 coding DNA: TGTGCCAGCAGTGCCGGGGGGCTGAACACCGGGGAGCTGTTTTTT. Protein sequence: CASSAGGLNTGELFF. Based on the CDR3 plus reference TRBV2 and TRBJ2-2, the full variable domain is EPEVTQTPSHQVTQMGQEVILRCVPISNHLYFYWYRQILGQKVEFLVSFYNNEISEKSEIFDDQFSVERPDGSNFTLKIRSTKLEDSAMYFCASSAGGLNTGELFFGEGSRLTVL.